Each of the 26 T cell receptor beta chains below was sequenced from the same sample in a study of spatial heterogeneity in lung cancer. Study-level results: It was found that expanded intratumoral alpha and beta TCR counts tracked tumor mutation counts.

Their antigens remain unidentified. Time point described: sample taken at primary tumor resection. TCRdb re-derived calls from the 5' RACE reads in MiXCR, one entry per CDR3 protein. The data show around 6,000 distinct CDR3 sequences, about a sixth seen once. This specimen was lung tumor tissue, taken at surgery. All receptors derive from a male donor with early-stage non-small cell lung cancer.

The gene calls are TRBV24-1 and TRBJ2-1; D possibly corresponds to TRBD2 (5 bases). V lost 3 bases to trimming and J lost 6 bases, with 14 bases between them. CDR3 length: 15 residues. CDR1 is KGHDR, CDR2 SFDVKD, per germline. The DNA of the CDR3 is TGTGCCACCAGTGATACCCCGGGGTCCGTCAATGAGCAGTTCTTC. Encoded protein: CATSDTPGSVNEQFF.

This clonotype appeared a few times. The rearrangement links TRBV3-1 to TRBJ2-7; the D is unclear. The CDR3 covers 15 residues. In germline, CDR1 is LGHDT, CDR2 YNNKEL (reference sequence). V lost 2 bases and J lost 2, with 13 bases in between. In DNA, the CDR3 is TGTGCCAGCAGCCAAATATTCGGGCCTCCCTACGAGCAGTACTTC. This codes for CASSQIFGPPYEQYF.

In its sample, this clonotype is medium-sized. The chain couples TRBV7-6 to TRBJ2-3; 11 nucleotides match TRBD1. The CDR3 runs 15 residues. In germline, CDR1 is SGHVS, CDR2 FNYEAQ. V lost 3 bases and J lost 6; bases outside the gene matches: 5. The chain's CDR3 is CASSLSGTGGDTQYF. The CDR3 nucleotides are TGTGCCAGCAGCTTGTCCGGGACAGGGGGGGATACGCAGTATTTT.

Sample share makes this clonotype large. This rearrangement joins TRBV12-3 or TRBV12-4 to TRBJ1-2, with 11 bases identical to TRBD1. Unmatched junction bases numbered 7, after V lost 6 bases and J lost 4 bases. This CDR3 contains 15 residues. CDR3 protein: CASRPWDRGFYGYTF. CDR3 nucleotides: TGTGCCAGCAGACCTTGGGACAGGGGGTTCTATGGCTACACCTTC.

This clonotype is deemed medium-sized. The rearrangement links TRBV21-1 to TRBJ2-1. TRBV21-1 is labeled a pseudogene. This CDR3 is 16 amino acids long. This CDR3 reads CASSKDRPSPYNEQFF. CDR3 bases: TGTGCCAGCAGCAAAGATCGGCCTAGCCCCTACAATGAGCAGTTCTTC.

The table lists this clonotype with many counts. V gene TRBV2 combines with J gene TRBJ2-5; 8 positions match TRBD2. The V gene end was trimmed by 1 base and the J gene end by 0 bases; junction bases not matched to a gene: 1. The CDR3 consists of 15 residues. Germline V lookup: CDR1 SNHLY, CDR2 FYNNEI. CDR3 protein: CASSEEAGDQETQYF. CDR3 DNA: TGTGCCAGCAGTGAAGAAGCGGGGGACCAAGAGACCCAGTACTTC.

The chain uses TRBV20-1 and TRBJ2-3; 8 nucleotides line up with TRBD2. Germline CDR1 is DFQATT and CDR2 is SNEGSKA (reference sequence). V was pared by 3 bases and J by 5 bases, with 10 bases of the junction left unmatched. The CDR3 totals 15 residues. CDR3 protein: CSASYLAGTVDTQYF. The CDR3, as DNA: TGCAGTGCTAGCTACCTAGCGGGTACGGTAGATACGCAGTATTTT.

By its share, this clonotype is medium-sized. The gene calls are TRBV29-1 and TRBJ2-3; D might be TRBD2 (7 bases). CDR1 SQVTM and CDR2 ANQGSEA come from the germline V gene. Trimming removed 7 bases from V and 1 base from J, with 15 bases in between. The CDR3 sequence is 14 residues long. CDR3 bases: TGCAGCGCCGGTGGGGAGGGGGGCACAGATACGCAGTATTTT. This gives the protein CSAGGEGGTDTQYF.

This clonotype was recorded at least ten times. CDR3 amino acids: CASSFSGRTYEQYF. CDR3 DNA: TGTGCCAGCAGTTTTAGCGGGAGGACCTACGAGCAGTACTTC. This chain uses TRBV12-3 or TRBV12-4 with TRBJ2-7; 10 nucleotides line up with TRBD2. The CDR3 loop spans 14 amino acids. Trimming cost V 3 bases and J 2 bases; bases outside gene matches: 1.

Sample share makes this clonotype medium-sized. V gene TRBV10-3 combines with J gene TRBJ2-5, with D perhaps matching TRBD2 (6 bases). V lost 2 bases, J lost 2 bases, and 18 bases lay in between. CDR3 size: 17 residues. Germline lookup yields CDR1 ENHRY and CDR2 SYGVKD. As DNA, the CDR3 is TGTGCCATCAGTGAGGGACTAATGGCAGGGATTCAAGAGACCCAGTACTTC. Translated, it gives CAISEGLMAGIQETQYF.

This clonotype has only a few counts. J is TRBJ2-3 and V is TRBV6-2 or TRBV6-3, with TRBD2 matching 9 bases. The V gene end was trimmed by 4 bases and the J gene end by 2 bases; junction bases not matched to a gene: 4. This CDR3 contains 15 residues. Looked up from germline, CDR1 is MNHEY and CDR2 is SVGEGT. CDR3 nucleotide sequence: TGTGCCAGCAGTTCTAGCGGGGCGATCACAGATACGCAGTATTTT. It yields the protein CASSSSGAITDTQYF.

The chain uses TRBV2 and TRBJ2-6; D possibly corresponds to TRBD2 (5 bases). Per the germline V gene, CDR1 is SNHLY and CDR2 is FYNNEI. V lost 2 bases and J lost 0, with 14 bases in between. The CDR3 spans 18 residues. The CDR3 DNA sequence: TGTGCCAGCAGTGAAAAAGGACTCTTTCCCTCTGGGGCCAACGTCCTGACTTTC. This sequence encodes CASSEKGLFPSGANVLTF.

This clonotype was found once. V gene TRBV20-1 combines with J gene TRBJ2-3; 9 nucleotides agree with TRBD2. CDR3 length: 14 amino acids. Germline values: CDR1 DFQATT, CDR2 SNEGSKA (reference sequence). V trimming: 3 bases; J trimming: 1 base; junction bases outside the gene matches: 2. The CDR3 nucleotides read TGCAGTGCTAGCCAGCGGGAGGGCACAGATACGCAGTATTTT. This translates into CSASQREGTDTQYF.

This clonotype was seen more than once but under ten times. The CDR3 protein is CASGILGKGPTDTQYF. CDR3 nucleotide sequence: TGTGCCAGCGGAATTTTAGGGAAGGGGCCCACAGATACGCAGTATTTT. This sequence joins TRBV5-4 and TRBJ2-3; tentative D call: TRBD1 (5 bases). V lost 7 bases to trimming and J lost 2 bases, with 20 bases between them. Germline V gene data show CDR1 as SGHNT and CDR2 as YYREEE (reference sequence). This CDR3 comprises 16 residues.

The chain employs TRBV30 and TRBJ2-3, with TRBD1 as a possible D gene (6 bases). The CDR3 covers 15 residues. With 2 bases removed from V and 0 bases from J, the gap between germline ends came to 12 bases. Germline CDR1 and CDR2: GTSNPN and SVGIG (reference sequence). CDR3 in amino acids: CAWSKQGGSTDTQYF. The CDR3 DNA sequence: TGTGCCTGGAGTAAACAGGGCGGAAGCACAGATACGCAGTATTTT.

This clonotype rates as medium-sized (0.01 to 0.1%). This rearrangement joins TRBV7-2 to TRBJ2-3, with 10 nucleotides matching TRBD1. Germline loops: CDR1 SGHTA, CDR2 FQGNSA. This CDR3 comprises 16 residues. V shed 4 bases and J 4 bases; nucleotides not matched to a gene: 8. CDR3 region: CASSSRDRGWADTQYF. CDR3 sequence (DNA): TGTGCCAGCAGCTCCCGGGACAGGGGATGGGCAGATACGCAGTATTTT.

This clonotype ranks as medium-sized. The J gene is TRBJ2-1, the V gene TRBV4-1, with D tentatively TRBD1 or TRBD2 (5 bases each). Germline values: CDR1 MGHRA, CDR2 YSYEKL. The V end lost 4 bases, the J end lost 0 bases, and 19 bases lay between the germline ends. The CDR3 covers 18 residues. CDR3 coding DNA: TGCGCCAGCAGCCGGGGACCCGCGGGCGGACCCTCCTACAATGAGCAGTTCTTC. This codes for CASSRGPAGGPSYNEQFF.

This sequence joins TRBV25-1 and TRBJ1-5; TRBD1 might be the D (6 bases). CDR1 and CDR2 (germline): MGHDK, SYGVNS. Trimming removed 6 bases from V and 4 bases from J, with 10 bases in between. The CDR3 totals 13 residues. The CDR3 nucleotides are TGTGCCAGCAGACAGGGATTGAATCAGCCCCAGCATTTT. The encoded protein is CASRQGLNQPQHF.

Ten or more counts support this clonotype. The chain combines TRBV5-1 with TRBJ2-7; weak D call: TRBD1 (5 bases). Per the germline V gene, CDR1 is SGHRS and CDR2 is YFSETQ. The V and J ends lost 2 bases and 5 bases respectively, with 14 bases between them. CDR3 length equals 14 residues. The CDR3 loop reads CASSFRSLGDEQYF. Written as DNA, the CDR3 is TGCGCCAGCAGCTTCCGATCCCTAGGGGACGAGCAGTACTTC.

This clonotype was recorded at least ten times. The chain has TRBV20-1 and TRBJ2-6; 7 bases are a match to TRBD1. This CDR3 spans 16 amino acids. Trimming removed 6 bases from V and 3 bases from J; junction bases left unmatched: 11. CDR1 is DFQATT and CDR2 is SNEGSKA in the germline V gene (reference sequence). Here the CDR3 reads CSANDRARFGANVLTF. The CDR3 region has the DNA TGCAGTGCCAACGACAGGGCGAGGTTTGGGGCCAACGTCCTGACTTTC.

In its sample, this clonotype is medium-sized (0.01 to 0.1%). The chain carries TRBV5-1 and TRBJ2-2; a possible D gene is TRBD1 (6 bases). V gave up 4 bases and J gave up 0 bases, with 13 bases separating them. From germline, CDR1 is SGHRS and CDR2 YFSETQ. The CDR3 extends over 16 amino acids. In DNA, the CDR3 is TGCGCCAGCAGCCTAGGACAGACCGCGAACACCGGGGAGCTGTTTTTT. It is translated as CASSLGQTANTGELFF.

By share, this clonotype ranks as medium-sized. The chain employs TRBV20-1 and TRBJ1-2, with D possibly matching TRBD1 (5 bases). V gave up 5 bases and J gave up 0 bases, with 10 bases separating them. This CDR3 is built from 13 residues. Germline CDR1 is DFQATT and CDR2 is SNEGSKA (reference sequence). The CDR3 nucleotides read TGCAGTGCTGGAAGACAGCCTAACTATGGCTACACCTTC. It yields the protein CSAGRQPNYGYTF.

This clonotype is medium-sized (0.01 to 0.1%) in the sample. The gene calls are TRBV20-1 and TRBJ1-5; no reliable D call. CDR3 length equals 16 residues. V lost 0 bases and J 2 bases, leaving 14 bases between the germline ends. Per the germline V gene, CDR1 is DFQATT and CDR2 is SNEGSKA (reference sequence). CDR3 DNA: TGCAGTGCTAGAGATCACGGGGATGGAGGCAATCAGCCCCAGCATTTT. Its protein is CSARDHGDGGNQPQHF.

This clonotype was seen repeatedly, ten times or more. V is TRBV7-2 and J is TRBJ1-1; no clear D. V lost 5 bases and J 1 base, leaving 8 bases between the germline ends. The V gene's germline CDR1 is SGHTA and CDR2 FQGNSA. The CDR3 covers 13 residues. The CDR3 DNA reads TGTGCCAGCAGCGAGCAAAAGAACACTGAAGCTTTCTTT. Its translation is CASSEQKNTEAFF.

By share, this clonotype ranks as medium-sized. The V gene is TRBV13, the J gene TRBJ2-2; D is unclear. CDR3 size: 14 residues. The V end was cut by 3 bases, the J end by 1 base, with 6 bases between. CDR1 is PRHDT, CDR2 FYEKMQ, per germline (reference sequence). The CDR3 spells CASSFSMNTGELFF. CDR3 sequence (DNA): TGTGCCAGCAGCTTTTCTATGAACACCGGGGAGCTGTTTTTT.

This clonotype was seen many times. The chain uses TRBV6-2 or TRBV6-3 and TRBJ2-4; perhaps D is TRBD1 or TRBD2 (5 bases each). V was shortened by 2 bases and J by 3 bases, with 11 bases between the two germline ends. CDR3 length: 15 residues. Germline V gives CDR1 MNHEY, CDR2 SVGEGT. The CDR3 sequence: CASSYGRDLKNIQYF. As DNA, the CDR3 is TGTGCCAGCAGTTACGGCAGGGACCTCAAAAACATTCAGTACTTC.